The 6 T cell receptor beta chains presented below share a single source sample, sequenced in a study of cytomegalovirus exposure and HLA in healthy donors. The PCR used 60 Vbeta and 13 Jbeta primers. Clones were sequenced by immunoSEQ multiplex PCR, and TCRdb holds only the in-frame ones, with some missing. The data show 60,000 to 70,000 clones, about 82% seen once. The material sequenced was PBMCs. These receptors were obtained from a woman under 40 in good health and CMV-seronegative.

This chain uses TRBV7-2 with TRBJ1-5, with a possible D match to TRBD1 (6 bases). CDR1 SGHTA and CDR2 FQGNSA come from the germline V gene. CDR3 length: 14 amino acids. The ends were cut back, 3 bases at V and 5 bases at J, with 11 bases in the middle. The CDR3 DNA reads as TGTGCCAGCAGCTTCGGCAGGGGTGATCAGCCCCAGCATTTT. Its translation is CASSFGRGDQPQHF.

The chain has TRBV10-3 and TRBJ2-3; 10 bases line up with TRBD1. V shed 3 bases, J shed 2 bases, and the junction held 5 bases outside the gene matches. Per the germline V gene, CDR1 is ENHRY and CDR2 is SYGVKD. The CDR3 consists of 16 residues. The DNA of the CDR3 is TGTGCCATCAGTGAACCGGGACAGGGGATCACAGATACGCAGTATTTT. Translation: CAISEPGQGITDTQYF.

The V call is TRBV18, the J call TRBJ1-1; the match to TRBD1 covers 7 bases. Germline CDR1 is KGHSH and CDR2 is LQKENI. V was clipped by 3 bases and J by 7 bases; unmatched bases: 8. The CDR3 runs 14 residues. The CDR3 reads CASSPATGIGEAFF. The CDR3 DNA reads TGTGCCAGCTCACCTGCGACAGGGATAGGTGAAGCTTTCTTT.

The chain uses TRBV25-1 and TRBJ1-5; D is unresolved. V shed 6 bases and J shed 2 bases, with 5 bases lying between them. The CDR3 runs 12 residues. CDR1 and CDR2 from the germline V gene are MGHDK and SYGVNS. CDR3 sequence reads: CASREGNQPQHF. The CDR3 DNA reads TGTGCCAGCAGAGAGGGCAATCAGCCCCAGCATTTT.

This chain joins TRBV6-5 and TRBJ1-1; 11 positions agree with TRBD1. The germline V gene encodes CDR1 MNHEY and CDR2 SVGAGI. The CDR3 is 15 residues long. V lost 5 bases to trimming and J lost 7 bases; unmatched junction nucleotides: 9. In nucleotides, the CDR3 is TGTGCCAGCAGTCGAACCGGGACAGGGGGTAGTGAAGCTTTCTTT. Encoded protein: CASSRTGTGGSEAFF.

V is TRBV7-9 and J is TRBJ1-1, with D possibly matching TRBD1 (6 bases). The V and J ends lost 5 bases and 1 base respectively, with 11 bases between them. The CDR3 consists of 14 residues. Germline assignment: CDR1 SEHNR and CDR2 FQNEAQ (reference sequence). The CDR3: CASSTGQQNTEAFF. CDR3 DNA sequence: TGTGCCAGCAGCACCGGACAGCAGAACACTGAAGCTTTCTTT.